These T cell receptor beta chains were read from a single sample in a study of graft-versus-host responses after intestinal transplantation. The repertoire was sequenced with immunoSEQ multiplex PCR; TCRdb's copy has only in-frame clones and lacks some. The sample records more than 95,000 clones, about nine tenths being singletons. Antigen specificity for these receptors is unknown. This material consisted of unstimulated CD4+ T cells sorted from spleen or lymph node cells, taken before intestinal transplant. The receptors derive from a human donor who received an intestinal transplant. The CDR3 runs from the conserved cysteine through the conserved F or W. D genes are given only for firm matches. Clone size is stated in some rows and not others, as once, few, many or a class when expanded.

D gene	V gene	J gene	clone size	CDR3 DNA	CDR3 protein
-	TRBV27	TRBJ1-2	-	TGTGCCAGCAGTTCCTCCGGGAGCAAAGGAATTGGTGGCTACACCTTC	CASSSSGSKGIGGYTF
TRBD2	TRBV6-1	TRBJ2-1	-	TGTGCCAGCAGTGAAGCGCTTCGGGGACTAGCGGCTAACAATGAGCAGTTCTTC	CASSEALRGLAANNEQFF
TRBD2	TRBV4-1	TRBJ2-3	-	TGCGCCAGCAGCCCCGGGGGGACTAGCGGCCGCACAGATACGCAGTATTTT	CASSPGGTSGRTDTQYF
TRBD1	TRBV2	TRBJ1-5	-	TGTGCCAGCAGGGGGACAGGGGGTCAGCCCCAGCATTTT	CASRGTGGQPQHF
TRBD2	TRBV29-1	TRBJ2-7	-	TGCAGCGGGACTAGCGGGGGGGCCTACGAGCAGTACTTC	CSGTSGGAYEQYF
-	TRBV9	TRBJ2-7	-	TGTGCCAGCAGCGTAGCTACCGGGACTTCCCACTACGAGCAGTACTTC	CASSVATGTSHYEQYF
-	TRBV4-2	TRBJ2-5	-	TGTGCCAGCAGCCAAAAGGGCAGGGACTTCATCGAGACCCAGTACTTC	CASSQKGRDFIETQYF
TRBD1	TRBV30	TRBJ1-1	-	TGTGCCTCCGGACAGGGAGCTGAAGCTTTCTTT	CASGQGAEAFF
-	TRBV15	TRBJ1-4	-	TGTGCCACCAGCACCTTGGACAGCACAACTAATGAAAAACTGTTTTTT	CATSTLDSTTNEKLFF
-	TRBV5-4	TRBJ1-2	once	TGTGCCAGCAGCTTGGGACAGCCCAACTATGGCTACACCTTC	CASSLGQPNYGYTF
-	TRBV11-2	TRBJ1-2	-	TGTGCCAGCAGCTTAGAGCCCCGGACAACTATTCGTGATGGCTACACCTTC	CASSLEPRTTIRDGYTF
-	TRBV7-2	TRBJ1-1	-	TGTGCCAGCAGCTTCCACTACAGGGAGAGCGAAGCTTTCTTT	CASSFHYRESEAFF
TRBD1	TRBV9	TRBJ2-2	-	TGTGCCAGCAGCGTAGGGGACAGGGGGCATGACGGGGAGCTGTTTTTT	CASSVGDRGHDGELFF
TRBD2	TRBV29-1	TRBJ2-2	-	TGCAGCCCGATTAGGCGGGAGACAAACTATCGGTCCGGGGAGCTGTTTTTT	CSPIRRETNYRSGELFF
TRBD1	TRBV30	TRBJ2-5	-	TGTGCCGGGGACAGGGGCGTCCAAGAGACCCAGTACTTC	CAGDRGVQETQYF
-	TRBV29-1	TRBJ2-1	-	TGCAGCGTCGCCCGGACTGTTGAGAGCTCCTACAATGAGCAGTTCTTC	CSVARTVESSYNEQFF
-	TRBV7-9	TRBJ2-7	-	TGTGCCAGCAGCTCATATAAAACAGGGACCTACTACGAGCAGTACTTC	CASSSYKTGTYYEQYF
TRBD2	TRBV11-3	TRBJ2-1	-	TGTGCCAGCAGCTTAGGGAGAAGCGGGGCGGCAGGCAATGAGCAGTTCTTC	CASSLGRSGAAGNEQFF
-	TRBV6-5	TRBJ2-1	-	TGTGCCAGCAGACTTTCGGGGTTGACCTACAATGAGCAGTTCTTC	CASRLSGLTYNEQFF
-	TRBV11-3	TRBJ2-5	-	TGTGCCAGCAGTTCTCCGGGACTCCAAGAGACCCAGTACTTC	CASSSPGLQETQYF
TRBD2	TRBV9	TRBJ2-2	-	TGTGCCAGCAGCGTAGGCCTAGCGGATACCGGGGAGCTGTTTTTT	CASSVGLADTGELFF
TRBD2	TRBV2	TRBJ2-1	-	TGTGCCAGCAGTAACTCGATCGGGACTAGTGATGAGCAGTTCTTC	CASSNSIGTSDEQFF
-	TRBV19	TRBJ1-5	once	TGTGCCAGTAGTATCCCCGGCGACAGGTTAATTGTCAGCAATCAGCCCCAGCATTTT	CASSIPGDRLIVSNQPQHF
TRBD2	TRBV30	TRBJ2-1	once	TGTGCCTGGCAAGGGCGGGGGAACAATGAGCAGTTCTTC	CAWQGRGNNEQFF
TRBD1	TRBV5-1	TRBJ1-2	-	TGCGCCAGCAGCTATGGACAGGGAAACTATGGCTACACCTTC	CASSYGQGNYGYTF
-	TRBV18	TRBJ1-3	-	TGTGCCAGCTCACCAGGGGCCGCCGGAAACACCATATATTTT	CASSPGAAGNTIYF
-	TRBV11-3	TRBJ2-1	-	TGTGCCAGCAGCCCCCGACCAGCGAGGGCCTACAATGAGCAGTTCTTC	CASSPRPARAYNEQFF
-	TRBV7-2	TRBJ2-1	once	TGTGCCAGCAGCCAGGGTAGACAAATAGTCCACAATGAGCAGTTCTTC	CASSQGRQIVHNEQFF
-	TRBV18	TRBJ1-3	-	TGTGCCAGCTCACCGTCGTGGGCCTTCTCTGGAAACACCATATATTTT	CASSPSWAFSGNTIYF
TRBD2	TRBV2	TRBJ2-7	-	TGTGCCAGCAGTGAGAGGACTAGCGGGAGTAAGCAGTACTTC	CASSERTSGSKQYF
-	TRBV7-2	TRBJ2-7	-	TGTGCCAGCAGCTCGTACCGGGATCAATACGAGCAGTACTTC	CASSSYRDQYEQYF
TRBD2	TRBV30	TRBJ2-7	-	TGTGCCTGGAGTGTACGGACTAGCGGGAAGTACGAGCAGTACTTC	CAWSVRTSGKYEQYF
TRBD1	TRBV9	TRBJ2-2	-	TGTGCCAGCAGCGCAACAGGGGCCCCTCACACCGGGGAGCTGTTTTTT	CASSATGAPHTGELFF
TRBD1	TRBV7-2	TRBJ1-2	-	TGTGCCAGCAGCCTACAGGGGACCTATGGCTACACCTTC	CASSLQGTYGYTF
-	TRBV19	TRBJ2-7	few	TGTGCCAGTAGGAACGGGTACGAGCAGTACTTC	CASRNGYEQYF
-	TRBV7-2	TRBJ2-7	-	TGTGCCAGCAGCTTCTCAGGATACGAGCAGTACTTC	CASSFSGYEQYF
TRBD1	TRBV6-5	TRBJ2-1	-	TGTGCCAGCAGTTTGACAGGGAATGAGCAGTTCTTC	CASSLTGNEQFF
-	TRBV2	TRBJ2-5	-	TGTGCCAGCAGTGATCTAGGACTGATCCAAGAGACCCAGTACTTC	CASSDLGLIQETQYF
TRBD1	TRBV6-5	TRBJ1-1	-	TGTGCCAGCAGTTACTTAGTCGGACAGGGGAACACTGAAGCTTTCTTT	CASSYLVGQGNTEAFF
-	TRBV20-1	TRBJ1-2	-	TGCAGTGCCGTACAGGGCTACACCTTC	CSAVQGYTF
TRBD1	TRBV18	TRBJ2-6	-	TGTGCCAGCTCACCAATCAGACAGGGGATTGGGGCCAACGTCCTGACTTTC	CASSPIRQGIGANVLTF
TRBD1	TRBV28	TRBJ1-2	-	TGTGCCACTCGACAGGGTCAAGGCTACACCTTC	CATRQGQGYTF
-	TRBV10-3	TRBJ2-2	-	TGTGCCATCAGTGGAACAGCCACCGGGGAGCTGTTTTTT	CAISGTATGELFF
TRBD1	TRBV7-9	TRBJ1-2	-	TGTGCCAGCAGCTTAGAGGGGGCCTATGGCTACACCTTC	CASSLEGAYGYTF
-	TRBV30	TRBJ1-4	few	TGTGCCTGGACCCGGGACTCCTACACTAATGAAAAACTGTTTTTT	CAWTRDSYTNEKLFF
-	TRBV2	TRBJ2-7	-	TGTGCCAGCAGTTCCGAGGGACACTTATACGAGCAGTACTTC	CASSSEGHLYEQYF
-	TRBV18	TRBJ1-6	-	TGTGCCAGCTCACCAGGTCGGAGCTCCTATAATTCACCCCTCCACTTT	CASSPGRSSYNSPLHF
-	TRBV28	TRBJ1-4	once	TGTGCCAGCAGTTTATTCGGGACACCGCCTGAAAAACTGTTTTTT	CASSLFGTPPEKLFF
-	TRBV11-2	TRBJ2-5	-	TGTGCCAGCAGCGAGAACCGGGAGACCCAGTACTTC	CASSENRETQYF
TRBD1	TRBV4-1	TRBJ1-1	-	TGCGCCAGCAGCCTCGGACAGGGGGCTGAAGCTTTCTTT	CASSLGQGAEAFF
-	TRBV5-4	TRBJ1-2	-	TGTGCCAGCAGACAAGACGCCACAGGGATCTATGGCTACACCTTC	CASRQDATGIYGYTF
-	TRBV6-6	TRBJ1-5	-	TGTGCCAGCAGCCCCCTTAGCAATCAGCCCCAGCATTTT	CASSPLSNQPQHF
-	TRBV9	TRBJ2-7	-	TGTGCCAGCAGCCCTGGACAGTGGGTCCACGAGCAGTACTTC	CASSPGQWVHEQYF
TRBD1	TRBV9	TRBJ1-6	-	TGTGCCAGCAGCGTAACGGGACAGAATAATTCACCCCTCCACTTT	CASSVTGQNNSPLHF
-	TRBV18	TRBJ2-7	-	TGTGCCAGCTCACTCAGGGTTAGCTACGAGCAGTACTTC	CASSLRVSYEQYF